This TCR beta chain originates from a study of response to subunit inactivated influenza vaccine. A word on this clonotype: Its matching antigen is unknown.

The study's findings and limits: It was the authors' suggestion that each seasonal influenza vaccination recruits few new T cells.

MiXCR was run by TCRdb on the RT-PCR reads, yielding one entry per CDR3 protein. The sample lists about 500,000 distinct CDR3 sequences, approximately 16% seen once, with 2.5% to 3.5% in the top ten. V lost 6 bases, J lost 1 base, and 16 bases lay in between. This CDR3 has 15 amino acids. In germline, CDR1 is SNHLY, CDR2 FYNNEI. This TCR was sampled from a man between 45 and 75 years old who received an inactivated influenza vaccine. The J gene is TRBJ2-7, the V gene TRBV2, with D tentatively TRBD1 (6 bases). Sequenced material: CD4+ T cells sorted from PBMCs, taken roughly 24 months after vaccination. CDR3 coding DNA: TGTGCCAGCAGCACCCTCAGGACAGCTTCCTACGAGCAGTACTTC. Protein sequence: CASSTLRTASYEQYF.